This is a list of T cell receptor beta chains from one sample in a study of blood T cell repertoires in COVID-19. Sequencing was performed with immunoSEQ multiplex PCR; in TCRdb, only in-frame clones are kept and a portion is missing. The table lists about 200,000 clones, approximately 80% of them singletons. The material sequenced was PBMCs or T cells enriched from blood (not recorded which). The receptors shown here come from a man between 35 and 55 years old who had recovered from COVID-19. The CDR3 runs from the conserved cysteine through the conserved F or W. D genes are given only for firm matches. Clone size appears in some rows only: once, few, many, or a class for an expanded clone.

TRBJ1-1	TRBV7-3	NA	13	few	TGTGCCAGCAGCTATACCAGGGTCACTGAAGCTTTCTTT	CASSYTRVTEAFF
TRBJ1-1	TRBV28	NA	14	NA	TGTGCCAGCAGTTCCCCGGGGGAGAACACTGAAGCTTTCTTT	CASSSPGENTEAFF
TRBJ1-5	TRBV28	NA	15	NA	TGTGCCAGCAGGCCTGGGCAGACTAGCAATCAGCCCCAGCATTTT	CASRPGQTSNQPQHF
TRBJ1-1	TRBV3-1/TRBV3-2	NA	13	NA	TGTGCCAGCAGCCTTACACAGTACACTGAAGCTTTCTTT	CASSLTQYTEAFF
TRBJ2-3	TRBV4-1	NA	18	NA	TGCGCCCGCAGCCGGCGGGACTCCTTGTCCGGCCGCACAGATACGCAGTATTTT	CARSRRDSLSGRTDTQYF
TRBJ1-1	TRBV11-2	TRBD1	16	NA	TGTGCCAGCACCATTAATAGGGACAGGAGGAACACTGAAGCTTTCTTT	CASTINRDRRNTEAFF
TRBJ2-1	TRBV6-1	TRBD1	15	NA	TGTGCCAGCAGTGAATATGACAGGGTCTACAATGAGCAGTTCTTC	CASSEYDRVYNEQFF
TRBJ2-3	TRBV5-1	NA	14	NA	TGCGCCAGCAGCCACACGGGGGGCGTAGATACGCAGTATTTT	CASSHTGGVDTQYF
TRBJ1-1	TRBV6-4	NA	15	NA	TGTGCCAGCAGTGACGGCCGGGATGGTAGCACTGAAGCTTTCTTT	CASSDGRDGSTEAFF
TRBJ1-5	TRBV5-5	NA	16	NA	TGTGCCAGCAGCTTGGAGGGGTACCTTAGCAATCAGCCCCAGCATTTT	CASSLEGYLSNQPQHF
TRBJ2-5	TRBV9	NA	14	few	TGTGCCAGCAGCGTAGCTACTGGGGCAGAGACCCAGTACTTC	CASSVATGAETQYF
TRBJ2-1	TRBV9	TRBD2	15	NA	TGTGCCAGCAGCCCCCGGGGGACTAGCGTGAATGAGCAGTTCTTC	CASSPRGTSVNEQFF
TRBJ2-3	TRBV20-1	TRBD1	11	NA	TGCAGTGCGGGACAGGGTTGGGCGCAGTATTTT	CSAGQGWAQYF
TRBJ1-2	TRBV4-2	NA	17	NA	TGTGCCAGCACCGCAACCCTGCTCGACAGCTTTCCCTATGGCTACACCTTC	CASTATLLDSFPYGYTF
TRBJ2-7	TRBV2	NA	12	NA	TGTGCCAGCAGGCCAGAAACCTACGAGCAGTACTTC	CASRPETYEQYF
TRBJ2-7	TRBV5-1	TRBD2	15	NA	TGCGCCAGCAGCTTGGAGAGCGGGGGGGCCTACGAGCAGTACTTC	CASSLESGGAYEQYF
TRBJ2-1	TRBV5-1	NA	13	NA	TGCGCCAGCAGCTTCCCAACGGGCAATGAGCAGTTCTTC	CASSFPTGNEQFF
TRBJ2-7	TRBV5-1	NA	13	few	TGCGCCAGCAGCTTGGGAGGGGGCTACGAGCAGTACTTC	CASSLGGGYEQYF
TRBJ2-7	TRBV5-1	TRBD1	18	NA	TGCGCCAGCAGCTTGGAAGGACAGGGGGCCGGTAGAGCCTACGAGCAGTACTTC	CASSLEGQGAGRAYEQYF
TRBJ1-4	TRBV5-1	TRBD1	14	NA	TGCGCCAGCAGCTTGGACAGGGGTGGTGAAAAACTGTTTTTT	CASSLDRGGEKLFF
TRBJ1-2	TRBV13	NA	12	NA	TGTGCCAGCAGCCAGTGGCCTTATGGCTACACCTTC	CASSQWPYGYTF
TRBJ1-1	TRBV6-6	TRBD1	13	NA	TGTGCCAGCAGTGGATCAGGGGGAACTGAAGCTTTCTTT	CASSGSGGTEAFF
TRBJ1-1	TRBV12-3/TRBV12-4	NA	11	NA	TGTGCCAGCAGTCTTGGTGGTGAGGCTTTCTTT	CASSLGGEAFF
TRBJ2-7	TRBV3-1/TRBV3-2	NA	13	NA	TGTGCCAGCAGCCAAGAGCTAGGCTACGAGCAGTACTTC	CASSQELGYEQYF
TRBJ2-7	TRBV15	TRBD2	15	NA	TGTGCCACCAGCAGAGATCTAGCGGTAAACTACGAGCAGTACTTC	CATSRDLAVNYEQYF
TRBJ1-5	TRBV19	NA	15	once	TGTGCCAGTAGCTCCCTAGAGGCAGTCAATCAGCCCCAGCATTTT	CASSSLEAVNQPQHF
TRBJ2-6	TRBV2	TRBD1	17	NA	TGTGCCAGCAGAGACAGGGGGCCTGACTCTGGGGCCAACGTCCTGACTTTC	CASRDRGPDSGANVLTF
TRBJ2-1	TRBV7-9	TRBD2	15	NA	TGTGCCAGCAGCGAACGGGAGGGCCCTTACAATGAGCAGTTCTTC	CASSEREGPYNEQFF
TRBJ2-5	TRBV28	NA	15	NA	TGTGCCAGCAGTTTATATTGGCAGGCCCAAGAGACCCAGTACTTC	CASSLYWQAQETQYF
TRBJ1-2	TRBV12-3/TRBV12-4	NA	13	few	TGTGCCAGCAGTCCTACAGGGATTCATGGCTACACCTTC	CASSPTGIHGYTF
TRBJ2-7	TRBV28	NA	10	NA	TGTGCCAGCAGGTCTTACGAGCAGTACTTC	CASRSYEQYF
TRBJ2-3	TRBV4-3	TRBD2	14	NA	TGCGCCAGCAGCCAAGAGGAAGCGGGGGATACGCAGTATTTT	CASSQEEAGDTQYF
TRBJ2-5	TRBV7-2	TRBD2	15	NA	TGTGCCAGCAGCTTATTTAGCGGGGACCAAGAGACCCAGTACTTC	CASSLFSGDQETQYF